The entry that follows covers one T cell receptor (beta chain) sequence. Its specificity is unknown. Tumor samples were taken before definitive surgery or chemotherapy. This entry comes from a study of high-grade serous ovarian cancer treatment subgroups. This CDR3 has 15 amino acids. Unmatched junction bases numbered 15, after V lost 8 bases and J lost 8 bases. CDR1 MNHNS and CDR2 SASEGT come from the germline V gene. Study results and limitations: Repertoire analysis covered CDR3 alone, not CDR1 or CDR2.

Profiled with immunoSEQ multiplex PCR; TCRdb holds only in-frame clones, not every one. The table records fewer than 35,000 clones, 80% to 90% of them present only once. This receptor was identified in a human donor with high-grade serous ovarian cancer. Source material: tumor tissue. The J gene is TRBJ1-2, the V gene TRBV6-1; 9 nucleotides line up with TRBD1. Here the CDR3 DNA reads TGTGCCAGCGGAAACCGGGACAGGGACTTCGAAGGCTACACCTTC. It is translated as CASGNRDRDFEGYTF.